This TCR beta chain stems from a study of tumor-infiltrating lymphocytes in primary liver carcinoma. Starting material for RNA and DNA co-extraction consisted of roughly 17-31 mg of unsorted bulk tissue. The CDR3 has 18 residues. Germline CDR1 and CDR2: SGHTA and FQGTGA. Deletions cut 5 bases from V and 2 bases from J, with 21 bases between. This clonotype was recorded a few times. TCR beta cDNA was prepared out of around 460 ng total RNA by means of a constant-region primer. Libraries of TCR beta came from three nested multiplex PCR rounds with slightly modified ARM-PCR. The opening two PCR rounds, about 11 cycles each, paired TRBV1-TRBV30 forward primers with a C-beta reverse primer. TCRdb independently ran MiXCR on the multiplex PCR reads; one entry per CDR3 protein. The data contain 100,000 to 150,000 distinct CDR3 sequences, 50% to 80% of them singletons.

The source material was liver tumor tissue from sampling region 3. The subset here: tumor region T3, left-lateral pole. This sequence was found in a woman aged 55-75 years with primary liver carcinoma and hepatitis B virus infection. The chain joins TRBV7-3 to TRBJ2-2; D tentatively fits TRBD1 or TRBD2 (5 bases each). The CDR3 region is CASSPKTGTAPNTGELFF. The CDR3 coding sequence is TGTGCCAGCAGCCCAAAAACGGGGACGGCCCCTAACACCGGGGAGCTGTTTTTT.